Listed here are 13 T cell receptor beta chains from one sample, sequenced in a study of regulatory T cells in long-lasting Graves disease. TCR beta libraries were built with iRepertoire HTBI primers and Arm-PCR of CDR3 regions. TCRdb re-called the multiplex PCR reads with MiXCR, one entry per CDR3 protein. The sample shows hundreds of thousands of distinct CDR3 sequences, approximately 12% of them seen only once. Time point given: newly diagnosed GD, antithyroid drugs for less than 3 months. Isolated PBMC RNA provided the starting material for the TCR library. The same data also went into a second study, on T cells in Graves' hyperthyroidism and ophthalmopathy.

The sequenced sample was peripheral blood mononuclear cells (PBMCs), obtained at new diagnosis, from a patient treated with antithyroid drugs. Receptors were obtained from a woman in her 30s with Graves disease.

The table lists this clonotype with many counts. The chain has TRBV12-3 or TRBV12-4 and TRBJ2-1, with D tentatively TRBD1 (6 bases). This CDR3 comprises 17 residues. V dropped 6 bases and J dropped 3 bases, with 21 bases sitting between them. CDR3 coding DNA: TGTGCCAGCAGCCTATGGGAACGACAGGCCAACTACAATGAGCAGTTCTTC. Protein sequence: CASSLWERQANYNEQFF.

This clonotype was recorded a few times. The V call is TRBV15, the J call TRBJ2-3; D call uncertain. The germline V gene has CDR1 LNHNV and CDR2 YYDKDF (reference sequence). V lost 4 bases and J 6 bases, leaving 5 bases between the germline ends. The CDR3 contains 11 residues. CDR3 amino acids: CATSTRDTQYF. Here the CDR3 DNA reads TGTGCCACCAGCACGAGGGATACGCAGTATTTT.

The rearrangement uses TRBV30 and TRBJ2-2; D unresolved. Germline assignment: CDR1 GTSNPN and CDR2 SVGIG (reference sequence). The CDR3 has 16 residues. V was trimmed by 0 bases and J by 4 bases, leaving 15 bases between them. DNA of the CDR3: TGTGCCTGGAGTGTGATTTGGGATTTGGGCACCGGGGAGCTGTTTTTT. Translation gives CAWSVIWDLGTGELFF.

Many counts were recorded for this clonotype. The CDR3 sequence is CASNSFEVELFF. The CDR3 bases are TGTGCCAGCAATAGTTTTGAAGTGGAATTGTTTTTT. This rearrangement joins TRBV2 to TRBJ1-4, with D unresolved. The CDR3 is 12 residues long. Trimming shortened V by 7 bases and J by 15 bases, and 18 bases separated the two germline ends. Germline V lookup: CDR1 SNHLY, CDR2 FYNNEI.

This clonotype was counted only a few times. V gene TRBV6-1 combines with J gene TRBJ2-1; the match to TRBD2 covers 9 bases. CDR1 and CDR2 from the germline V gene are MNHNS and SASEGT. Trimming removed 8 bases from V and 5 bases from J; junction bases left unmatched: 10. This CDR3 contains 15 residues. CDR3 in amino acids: CASGPRSGSDNEQFF. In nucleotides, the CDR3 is TGTGCCAGCGGGCCTCGTAGCGGGAGTGACAATGAGCAGTTCTTC.

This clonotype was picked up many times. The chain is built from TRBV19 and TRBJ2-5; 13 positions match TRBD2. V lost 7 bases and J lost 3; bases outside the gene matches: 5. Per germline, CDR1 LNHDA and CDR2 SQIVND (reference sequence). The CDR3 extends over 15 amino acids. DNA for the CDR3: TGTGCCAGTATCAATGGACTAGCGGGAGAAGAGACCCAGTACTTC. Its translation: CASINGLAGEETQYF.

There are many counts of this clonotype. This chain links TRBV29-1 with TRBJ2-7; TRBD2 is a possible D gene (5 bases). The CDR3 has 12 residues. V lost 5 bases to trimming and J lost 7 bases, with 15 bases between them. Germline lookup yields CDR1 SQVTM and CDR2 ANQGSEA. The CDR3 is CSVIGSGGEQYF. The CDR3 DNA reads TGCAGCGTTATCGGATCGGGCGGGGAGCAGTACTTC.

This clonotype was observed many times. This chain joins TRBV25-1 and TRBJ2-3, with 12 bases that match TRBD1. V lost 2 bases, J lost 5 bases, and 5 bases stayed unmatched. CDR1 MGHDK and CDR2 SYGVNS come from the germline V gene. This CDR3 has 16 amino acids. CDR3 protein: CASSEPGTGGQDTQYF. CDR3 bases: TGTGCCAGCAGTGAACCCGGGACAGGGGGCCAAGATACGCAGTATTTT. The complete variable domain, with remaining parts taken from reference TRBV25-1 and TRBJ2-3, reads EADIYQTPRYLVIGTGKKITLECSQTMGHDKMYWYQQDPGMELHLIHYSYGVNSTEKGDLSSESTVSRIRTEHFPLTLESARPSHTSQYLCASSEPGTGGQDTQYFGPGTRLTVL.

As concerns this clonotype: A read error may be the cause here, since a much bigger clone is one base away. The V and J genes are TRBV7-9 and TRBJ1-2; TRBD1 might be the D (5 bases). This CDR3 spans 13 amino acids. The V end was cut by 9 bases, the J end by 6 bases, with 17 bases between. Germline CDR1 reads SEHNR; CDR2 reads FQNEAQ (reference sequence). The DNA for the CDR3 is TGTGCCAGTAAACAGGTAACGGTTCATGGCTACACCTTC. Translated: CASKQVTVHGYTF.

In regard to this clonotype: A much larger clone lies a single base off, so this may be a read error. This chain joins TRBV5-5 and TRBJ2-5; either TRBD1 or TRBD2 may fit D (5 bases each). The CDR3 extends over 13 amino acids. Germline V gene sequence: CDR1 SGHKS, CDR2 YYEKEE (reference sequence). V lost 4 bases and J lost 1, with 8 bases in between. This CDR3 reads CASSPGTQETQYF. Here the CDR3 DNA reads TGTGCCAGCAGCCCGGGGACCCAAGAGACCCAGTACTTC.

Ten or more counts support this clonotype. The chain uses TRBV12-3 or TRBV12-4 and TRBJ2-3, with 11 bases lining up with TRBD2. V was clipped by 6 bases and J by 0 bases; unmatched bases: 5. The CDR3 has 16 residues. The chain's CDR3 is CASSYTSGSSTDTQYF. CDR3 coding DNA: TGTGCCAGCAGCTATACTAGCGGGAGTAGCACAGATACGCAGTATTTT.

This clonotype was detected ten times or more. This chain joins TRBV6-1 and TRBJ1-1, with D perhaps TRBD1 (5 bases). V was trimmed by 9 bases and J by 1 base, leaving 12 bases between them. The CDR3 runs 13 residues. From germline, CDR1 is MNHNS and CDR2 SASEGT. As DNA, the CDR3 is TGTGCCAGTCGAAGTGGGGGGAACACTGAAGCTTTCTTT. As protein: CASRSGGNTEAFF.

CDR3 sequence reads: CASSDTVNSYNEQFF. The CDR3 nucleotides read TGTGCCAGCAGTGACACAGTAAACTCCTACAATGAGCAGTTCTTC. The rearrangement joins TRBV2 to TRBJ2-1; D ambiguous. This CDR3 is 15 amino acids long. The V gene lost 3 bases and the J gene lost 0 bases, with 9 bases spanning the gap. Per the germline V gene, CDR1 is SNHLY and CDR2 is FYNNEI.